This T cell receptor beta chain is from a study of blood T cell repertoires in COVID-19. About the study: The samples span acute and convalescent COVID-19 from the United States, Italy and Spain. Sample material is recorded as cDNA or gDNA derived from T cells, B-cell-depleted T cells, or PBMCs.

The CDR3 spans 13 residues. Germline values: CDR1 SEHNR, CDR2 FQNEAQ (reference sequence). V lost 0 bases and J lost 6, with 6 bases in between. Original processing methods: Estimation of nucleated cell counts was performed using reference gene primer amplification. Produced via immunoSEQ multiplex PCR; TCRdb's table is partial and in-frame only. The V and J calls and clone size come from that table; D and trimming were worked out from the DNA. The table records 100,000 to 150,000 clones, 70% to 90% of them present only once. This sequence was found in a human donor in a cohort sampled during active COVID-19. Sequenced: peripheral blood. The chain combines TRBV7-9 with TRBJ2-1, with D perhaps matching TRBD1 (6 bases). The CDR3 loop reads CASSLAGGNEQFF. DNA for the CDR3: TGTGCCAGCAGCTTAGCAGGGGGCAATGAGCAGTTCTTC.